This entry lists 2 T cell receptor beta chains sequenced from one sample in a study of blood T cells in healthy people across ages. The authors ran a second PCR of roughly 7 to 11 cycles using a sample-barcoded 5' primer and a J-beta primer mix. Using its own MiXCR run on the 5' RACE reads, TCRdb lists one record per CDR3 protein. Of 800,000 to 1,300,000 distinct CDR3 sequences listed, about 25% are singletons. These data were also filed under a second study, of T cells of mothers and their children.

The sequencing sample was made of blood. The receptors derive from a girl aged 2-15 years in good health.

This clonotype was seen more than once but under ten times. The gene calls are TRBV21-1 and TRBJ2-1. TRBV21-1 is shown as a pseudogene. The CDR3 has 15 residues. CDR3 nucleotide sequence: TGTGCCAGCAGCAAATCGCGGGGTTCCTACAATGAGCAGTTCTTC. It codes for CASSKSRGSYNEQFF.

The V and J genes are TRBV12-3 or TRBV12-4 and TRBJ2-3, with TRBD2 matching 7 bases. The V segment lost 6 bases and the J segment 1 base; nucleotides outside the gene matches: 4. This CDR3 spans 14 amino acids. CDR3 region: CASSIGRGTDTQYF. For the CDR3, the DNA is TGTGCCAGCAGCATAGGGAGGGGCACAGATACGCAGTATTTT.